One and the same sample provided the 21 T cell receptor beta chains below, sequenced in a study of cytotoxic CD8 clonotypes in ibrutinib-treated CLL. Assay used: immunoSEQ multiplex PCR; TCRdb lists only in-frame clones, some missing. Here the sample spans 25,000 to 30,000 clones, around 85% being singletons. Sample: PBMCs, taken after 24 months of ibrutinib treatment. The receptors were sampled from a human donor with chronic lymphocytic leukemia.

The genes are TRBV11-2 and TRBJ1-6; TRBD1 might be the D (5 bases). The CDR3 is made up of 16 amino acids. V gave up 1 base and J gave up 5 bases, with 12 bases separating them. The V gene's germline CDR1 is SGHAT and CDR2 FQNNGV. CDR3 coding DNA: TGTGCCAGCAGCTTAGTATGGGGCACCCATAATTCACCCCTCCACTTT. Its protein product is CASSLVWGTHNSPLHF.

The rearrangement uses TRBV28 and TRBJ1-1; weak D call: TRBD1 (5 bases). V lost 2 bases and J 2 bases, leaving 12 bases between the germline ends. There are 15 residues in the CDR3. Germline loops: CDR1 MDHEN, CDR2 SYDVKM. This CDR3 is CASSLPYTGNTEAFF. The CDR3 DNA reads TGTGCCAGCAGTTTACCCTATACAGGTAACACTGAAGCTTTCTTT.

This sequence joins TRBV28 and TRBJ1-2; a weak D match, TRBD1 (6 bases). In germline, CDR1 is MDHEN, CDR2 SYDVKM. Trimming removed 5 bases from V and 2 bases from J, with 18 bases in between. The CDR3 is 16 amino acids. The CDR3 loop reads CASSPRTENRNYGYTF. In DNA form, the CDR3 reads TGTGCCAGCAGTCCCCGGACAGAAAATAGAAACTATGGCTACACCTTC.

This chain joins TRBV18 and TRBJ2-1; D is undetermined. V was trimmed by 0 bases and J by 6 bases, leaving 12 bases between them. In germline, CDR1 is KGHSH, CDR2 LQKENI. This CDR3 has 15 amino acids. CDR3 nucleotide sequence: TGTGCCAGCTCACCACCGAACGCTCAACCCAATGAGCAGTTCTTC. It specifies CASSPPNAQPNEQFF.

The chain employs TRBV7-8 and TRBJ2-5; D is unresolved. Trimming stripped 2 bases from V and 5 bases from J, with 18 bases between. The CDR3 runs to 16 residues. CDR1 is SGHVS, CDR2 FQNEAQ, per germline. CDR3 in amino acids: CASSLRVSVAPETQYF. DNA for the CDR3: TGTGCCAGCAGCTTAAGGGTCAGTGTAGCTCCCGAGACCCAGTACTTC.

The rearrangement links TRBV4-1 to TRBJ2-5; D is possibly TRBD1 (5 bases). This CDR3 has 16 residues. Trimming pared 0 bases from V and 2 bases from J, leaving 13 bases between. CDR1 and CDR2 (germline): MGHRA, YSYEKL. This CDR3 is CASSQEGRARQETQYF. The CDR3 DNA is TGCGCCAGCAGCCAAGAGGGCAGGGCGAGACAAGAGACCCAGTACTTC.

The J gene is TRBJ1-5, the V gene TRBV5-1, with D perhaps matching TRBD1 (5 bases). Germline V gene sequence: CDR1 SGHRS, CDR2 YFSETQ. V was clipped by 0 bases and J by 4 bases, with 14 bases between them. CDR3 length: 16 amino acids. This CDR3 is CASSLGGPGDNQPQHF. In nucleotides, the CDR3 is TGCGCCAGCAGCTTGGGGGGACCGGGGGATAATCAGCCCCAGCATTTT.

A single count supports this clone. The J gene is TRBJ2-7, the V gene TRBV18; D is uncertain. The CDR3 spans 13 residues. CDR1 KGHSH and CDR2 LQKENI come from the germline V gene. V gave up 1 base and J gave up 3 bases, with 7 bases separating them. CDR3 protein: CASSPLPHYEQYF. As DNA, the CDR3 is TGTGCCAGCTCACCACTACCCCACTACGAGCAGTACTTC.

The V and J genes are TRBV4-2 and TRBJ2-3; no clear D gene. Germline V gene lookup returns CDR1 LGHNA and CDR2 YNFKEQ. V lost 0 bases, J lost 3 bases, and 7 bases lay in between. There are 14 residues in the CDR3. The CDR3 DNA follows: TGTGCCAGCAGCCAAGATCGGTCTACAGATACGCAGTATTTT. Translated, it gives CASSQDRSTDTQYF.

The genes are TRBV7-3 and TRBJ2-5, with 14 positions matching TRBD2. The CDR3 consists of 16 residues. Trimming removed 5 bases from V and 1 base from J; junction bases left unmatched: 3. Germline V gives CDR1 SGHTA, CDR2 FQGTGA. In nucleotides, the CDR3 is TGTGCCAGCAGCCCGGGGACTAGCGGGGGCCAAGAGACCCAGTACTTC. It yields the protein CASSPGTSGGQETQYF.

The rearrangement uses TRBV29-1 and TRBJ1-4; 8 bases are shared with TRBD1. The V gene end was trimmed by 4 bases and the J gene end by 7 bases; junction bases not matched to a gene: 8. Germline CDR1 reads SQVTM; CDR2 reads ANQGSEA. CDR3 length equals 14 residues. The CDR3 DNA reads TGCAGCGTTGGTGGACAGGGAGTGGGTGAAAAACTGTTTTTT. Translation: CSVGGQGVGEKLFF.

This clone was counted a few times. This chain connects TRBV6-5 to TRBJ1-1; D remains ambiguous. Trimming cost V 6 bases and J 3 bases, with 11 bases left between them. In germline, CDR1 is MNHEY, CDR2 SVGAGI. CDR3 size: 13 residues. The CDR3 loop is CASSQGVDTEAFF. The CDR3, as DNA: TGTGCCAGCAGCCAAGGTGTGGACACTGAAGCTTTCTTT.

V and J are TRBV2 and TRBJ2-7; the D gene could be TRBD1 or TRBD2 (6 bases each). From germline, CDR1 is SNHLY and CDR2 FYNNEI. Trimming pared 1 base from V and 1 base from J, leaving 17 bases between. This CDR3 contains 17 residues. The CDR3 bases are TGTGCCAGCAGTGAAGGGGGAGGCTGGGGGCGGTCCTACGAGCAGTACTTC. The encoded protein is CASSEGGGWGRSYEQYF.

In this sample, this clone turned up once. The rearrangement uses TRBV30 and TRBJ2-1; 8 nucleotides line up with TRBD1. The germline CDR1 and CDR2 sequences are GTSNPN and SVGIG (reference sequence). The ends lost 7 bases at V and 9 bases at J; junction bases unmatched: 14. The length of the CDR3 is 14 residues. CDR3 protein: CASNRDRLRGEQFF. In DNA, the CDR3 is TGTGCCTCGAACCGGGACAGGCTAAGGGGTGAGCAGTTCTTC.

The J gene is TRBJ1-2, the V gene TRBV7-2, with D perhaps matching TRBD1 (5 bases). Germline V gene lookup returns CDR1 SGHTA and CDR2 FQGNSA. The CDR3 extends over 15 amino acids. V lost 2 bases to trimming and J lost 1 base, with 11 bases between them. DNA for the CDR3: TGTGCCAGCAGCTTAAGGGACCCCTTTAACTATGGCTACACCTTC. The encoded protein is CASSLRDPFNYGYTF. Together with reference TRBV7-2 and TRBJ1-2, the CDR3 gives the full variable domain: GAGVSQSPSNKVTEKGKDVELRCDPISGHTALYWYRQSLGQGLEFLIYFQGNSAPDKSGLPSDRFSAERTGGSVSTLTIQRTQQEDSAVYLCASSLRDPFNYGYTFGSGTRLTVV.

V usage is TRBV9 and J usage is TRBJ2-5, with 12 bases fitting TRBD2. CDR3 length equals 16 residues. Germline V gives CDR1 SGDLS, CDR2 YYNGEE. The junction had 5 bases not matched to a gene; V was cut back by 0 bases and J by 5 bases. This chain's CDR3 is CASSVGASGGGETQYF. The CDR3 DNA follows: TGTGCCAGCAGCGTAGGAGCTAGCGGGGGGGGTGAGACCCAGTACTTC.

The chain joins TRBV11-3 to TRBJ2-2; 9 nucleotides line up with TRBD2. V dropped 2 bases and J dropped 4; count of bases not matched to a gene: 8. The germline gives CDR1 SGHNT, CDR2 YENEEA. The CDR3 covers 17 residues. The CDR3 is CASSLRGTSPGTGELFF. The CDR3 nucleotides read TGTGCCAGCAGCTTACGAGGGACTAGCCCAGGCACCGGGGAGCTGTTTTTT.

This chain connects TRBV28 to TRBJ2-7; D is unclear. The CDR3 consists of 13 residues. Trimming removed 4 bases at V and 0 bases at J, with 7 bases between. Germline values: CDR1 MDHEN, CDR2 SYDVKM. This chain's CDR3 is CASSSVSSYEQYF. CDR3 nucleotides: TGTGCCAGCAGTTCCGTTAGCTCCTACGAGCAGTACTTC.

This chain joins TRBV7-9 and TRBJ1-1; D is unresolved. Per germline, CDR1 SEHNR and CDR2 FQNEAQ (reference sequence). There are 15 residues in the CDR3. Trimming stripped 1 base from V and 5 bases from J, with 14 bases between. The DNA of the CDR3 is TGTGCCAGCAGCTTAGGAGTTGGGGAAGGGACTGAAGCTTTCTTT. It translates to CASSLGVGEGTEAFF.

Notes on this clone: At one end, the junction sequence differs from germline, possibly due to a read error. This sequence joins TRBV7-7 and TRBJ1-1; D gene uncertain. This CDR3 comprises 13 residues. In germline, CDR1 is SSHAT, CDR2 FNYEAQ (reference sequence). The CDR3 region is CASSLSGGTEAFF. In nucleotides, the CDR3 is TGTGCTAGCAGCTTATCAGGAGGGACTGAAGCTTTCTTT.

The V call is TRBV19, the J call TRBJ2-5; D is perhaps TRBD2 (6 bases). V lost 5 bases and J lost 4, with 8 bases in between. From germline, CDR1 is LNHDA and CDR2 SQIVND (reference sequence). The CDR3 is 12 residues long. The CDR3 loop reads CASSPGGETQYF. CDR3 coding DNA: TGTGCCAGTAGTCCCGGGGGAGAGACCCAGTACTTC.